These 14 T cell receptor beta chains share one sample of origin, sequenced in a study of blood T cell repertoires in COVID-19. Profiled with immunoSEQ multiplex PCR; TCRdb holds only in-frame clones, not every one. The table records around 260,000 clones, 75% to 90% of them present only once. Source material: peripheral blood. The receptors were gathered from a man aged 25 to 40 with acute or convalescent COVID-19.

The V and J genes are TRBV5-1 and TRBJ1-2; tentatively, D is TRBD1 (6 bases). Germline V gene data show CDR1 as SGHRS and CDR2 as YFSETQ. The CDR3 is 13 amino acids. Trimming removed 1 base at V and 4 bases at J, with 8 bases between. CDR3 region: CASSLSGVYGYTF. As DNA, the CDR3 is TGCGCCAGCAGCTTGTCAGGGGTCTATGGCTACACCTTC.

The V call is TRBV18, the J call TRBJ1-2; D gene ambiguous. This CDR3 contains 16 residues. Trimming removed 3 bases at V and 4 bases at J, with 18 bases between. Germline CDR1 and CDR2: KGHSH and LQKENI. For the CDR3, the DNA is TGTGCCAGCTCACCCCTCGACAATCTCGACCTCTATGGCTACACCTTC. Translating it yields CASSPLDNLDLYGYTF.

The rearrangement joins TRBV13 to TRBJ2-3; 8 bases are a match to TRBD2. Germline loops: CDR1 PRHDT, CDR2 FYEKMQ (reference sequence). V lost 1 base, J lost 8 bases, and 8 bases stayed unmatched. This CDR3 region has 15 residues. CDR3 loop: CASSLELAESSTQYF. The DNA of the CDR3 is TGTGCCAGCAGCTTAGAACTAGCGGAAAGTAGTACGCAGTATTTT.

The chain recombines TRBV11-2 with TRBJ2-1, with D perhaps TRBD2 (6 bases). CDR1 is SGHAT and CDR2 is FQNNGV in the germline V gene. CDR3 size: 19 residues. Trimming shortened V by 1 base and J by 0 bases, and 19 bases separated the two germline ends. The CDR3 here is CASSLGRRDPRGSYNEQFF. As DNA, the CDR3 is TGTGCCAGCAGCTTAGGACGGAGGGACCCGCGGGGCTCCTACAATGAGCAGTTCTTC.

This rearrangement joins TRBV3-1 (or the pseudogene TRBV3-2) to TRBJ1-5, with TRBD1 as a possible D gene (5 bases). CDR1 and CDR2 (germline): LGHDT, YNNKEL (reference sequence). CDR3 length equals 13 residues. With 3 bases removed from V and 7 bases from J, the gap between germline ends came to 10 bases. The CDR3, as DNA: TGTGCCAGCAGCCAGGGGCCTGGGCAGCCCCAGCATTTT. Translation: CASSQGPGQPQHF.

On this clone itself: Other DNA sequences from this sample encode an identical CDR3 as well. The genes are TRBV28 and TRBJ1-1, with 8 bases fitting TRBD1. CDR3 size: 15 residues. CDR1 is MDHEN, CDR2 SYDVKM, per germline. V was clipped by 0 bases and J by 1 base; unmatched bases: 1. The CDR3 is CASSLWTGENTEAFF. CDR3 bases: TGTGCCAGCAGTTTATGGACAGGGGAGAACACTGAAGCTTTCTTT.

This chain connects TRBV6-4 to TRBJ2-1; maybe TRBD1 (6 bases). CDR1 and CDR2 (germline): MRHNA, SNTAGT. The CDR3 has 18 amino acids. V lost 1 base and J lost 0, with 16 bases in between. CDR3 loop: CASSDLGHATSSYNEQFF. DNA of the CDR3: TGTGCCAGCAGTGACTTGGGACATGCGACGAGCTCCTACAATGAGCAGTTCTTC.

The chain carries TRBV7-3 and TRBJ1-5; TRBD1 matches at 8 bases. J gave up 3 bases and V 2 bases, and 6 bases lay outside the gene matches. This CDR3 is built from 16 residues. Germline loops: CDR1 SGHTA, CDR2 FQGTGA. CDR3 sequence: CASSLLGQVFNQPQHF. The CDR3 nucleotides are TGTGCCAGCAGCTTATTGGGACAGGTCTTCAATCAGCCCCAGCATTTT.

The sample holds a few counts of this clone. V gene TRBV6-5 combines with J gene TRBJ2-5; 10 nucleotides line up with TRBD2. CDR3 length equals 15 residues. The germline CDR1 and CDR2 sequences are MNHEY and SVGAGI. Unmatched junction bases numbered 10, after V lost 7 bases and J lost 5 bases. Here the CDR3 reads CASTTQRGGVETQYF. The CDR3 DNA sequence: TGTGCCAGCACCACCCAGCGGGGGGGCGTGGAGACCCAGTACTTC.

The chain carries TRBV7-9 and TRBJ1-5, with TRBD1 matching 8 bases. The V gene's germline CDR1 is SEHNR and CDR2 FQNEAQ (reference sequence). V lost 5 bases and J lost 4; bases outside the gene matches: 4. CDR3 length: 14 amino acids. CDR3 sequence reads: CASSTDRANQPQHF. The CDR3 DNA reads as TGTGCCAGCAGCACGGACAGGGCTAATCAGCCCCAGCATTTT.

The chain combines TRBV7-9 with TRBJ2-3, with D uncertain. Germline values: CDR1 SEHNR, CDR2 FQNEAQ (reference sequence). Trimming took off 5 bases at V and 5 bases at J, with 5 bases between the two ends. The CDR3 totals 11 residues. CDR3 protein: CASSPVDTQYF. CDR3 bases: TGTGCCAGCAGCCCGGTAGATACGCAGTATTTT.

This clone was counted a few times. The chain links TRBV7-8 to TRBJ1-5, with TRBD1 identical over 7 bases. The germline gives CDR1 SGHVS, CDR2 FQNEAQ. This CDR3 region has 16 residues. The V gene end was trimmed by 1 base and the J gene end by 2 bases; junction bases not matched to a gene: 5. The CDR3 DNA reads as TGTGCCAGCAGCTTAGGACAGGGAACGGGCAATCAGCCCCAGCATTTT. Translating gives CASSLGQGTGNQPQHF.

The V gene is TRBV10-1, the J gene TRBJ2-7; TRBD1 is a possible D gene (6 bases). CDR3 length: 14 amino acids. Deletions cut 3 bases from V and 0 bases from J, with 9 bases between. Germline V CDR1 and CDR2: WNHNN, SYGVQD (reference sequence). CDR3 sequence reads: CASSDQGTSYEQYF. For the CDR3, the DNA is TGCGCCAGCAGTGACCAGGGGACCTCCTACGAGCAGTACTTC.

The chain has TRBV4-2 and TRBJ1-2; 7 bases fit TRBD1. This CDR3 is built from 12 residues. CDR1 and CDR2 (germline): LGHNA, YNFKEQ. With 8 bases clipped from V and 8 bases from J, the junction kept 8 bases outside the gene matches. This chain's CDR3 is CASGETGNGYTF. The DNA for the CDR3 is TGTGCCAGCGGGGAGACAGGGAACGGCTACACCTTC.